A selection of T cell receptor beta chains follows, all from one sample in a study of CD8 T cells in Susac syndrome. A single record per CDR3 protein comes from TCRdb applying MiXCR to the immunoSEQ multiplex PCR reads. Seen here are 180,000 or so distinct CDR3 sequences, just under 95% observed once, and the top ten hold over 0.12%. Sequencing was done on a sample of CD4+ T cells from PBMCs. The source is a human donor in good health. Each CDR3 is given with its conserved first and last residue. A D gene is named only where the DNA matches it firmly. Expanded clones are given a class, and other clones once, few, many or no size at all.

d_gene	abundance	v_gene	j_gene	len	CDR3aa	CDR3nt
TRBD2	NA	TRBV9	TRBJ2-5	13	CASSARRGETQYF	TGTGCCAGCAGCGCCCGGCGGGGGGAGACCCAGTACTTC
NA	once	TRBV15	TRBJ1-1	13	CATSRGGDTEAFF	TGTGCCACCAGCAGAGGAGGGGACACTGAAGCTTTCTTT
NA	NA	TRBV5-1	TRBJ2-5	15	CASSSPTGFEETQYF	TGCGCCAGCAGCTCCCCCACAGGGTTCGAGGAGACCCAGTACTTC
TRBD2	NA	TRBV20-1	TRBJ2-3	14	CSAQLAGGEDTQYF	TGCAGTGCCCAACTAGCGGGGGGGGAGGATACGCAGTATTTT
NA	once	TRBV4-3	TRBJ1-1	21	CASSQDVRLGQGWKGNTEAFF	TGCGCCAGCAGCCAAGATGTTCGGTTAGGGCAGGGTTGGAAAGGGAACACTGAAGCTTTCTTT
TRBD2	NA	TRBV15	TRBJ2-1	19	CATSRDQLAGLVMGNEQFF	TGTGCCACCAGCAGAGATCAACTAGCGGGTCTGGTAATGGGAAATGAGCAGTTCTTC
TRBD1	NA	TRBV12-3/TRBV12-4	TRBJ2-7	15	CASRGTVASSYEQYF	TGTGCCAGCAGGGGGACAGTGGCGAGCTCCTACGAGCAGTACTTC
NA	few	TRBV27	TRBJ1-2	14	CASSLQGANYGYTF	TGTGCCAGCAGTTTACAGGGTGCAAACTATGGCTACACCTTC
NA	NA	TRBV12-3/TRBV12-4	TRBJ1-1	13	CASNLRGNTEAFF	TGTGCCAGCAATCTCAGGGGGAACACTGAAGCTTTCTTT
NA	NA	TRBV28	TRBJ2-7	13	CASSLSRAYEQYF	TGTGCCAGCAGCCTCTCCCGGGCCTACGAGCAGTACTTC
NA	NA	TRBV5-4	TRBJ2-1	16	CASSLVGASSYNEQFF	TGTGCCAGCAGCTTGGTGGGAGCGAGCTCCTACAATGAGCAGTTCTTC
NA	NA	TRBV7-7	TRBJ2-7	13	CASSFQLGAEQYF	TGTGCTAGCAGCTTTCAGCTGGGTGCCGAGCAGTACTTC
TRBD1	NA	TRBV12-3/TRBV12-4	TRBJ2-1	17	CASSHKGTGRNYNEQFF	TGTGCCAGCAGCCACAAGGGGACAGGCCGCAACTACAATGAGCAGTTCTTC
TRBD1	NA	TRBV11-3	TRBJ2-6	17	CASSAGQGLSGANVLTF	TGTGCCAGCAGCGCCGGACAGGGCCTCTCTGGGGCCAACGTCCTGACTTTC
TRBD1	NA	TRBV25-1	TRBJ1-2	12	CASSRGDSGYTF	TGTGCCAGCAGTCGAGGGGACAGCGGCTACACCTTC
TRBD1	NA	TRBV29-1	TRBJ1-2	13	CSVRQGANYGYTF	TGCAGCGTTCGACAGGGGGCTAACTATGGCTACACCTTC
TRBD1	NA	TRBV2	TRBJ1-5	14	CASRGDRGYQPQHF	TGTGCCAGCAGGGGGGACAGGGGATATCAGCCCCAGCATTTT
TRBD2	NA	TRBV30	TRBJ2-3	14	CAWRLAGSTDTQYF	TGTGCCTGGAGGCTAGCGGGGAGCACAGATACGCAGTATTTT
NA	once	TRBV7-9	TRBJ1-6	14	CASSSGQLNSPLHF	TGTGCCAGCAGCTCTGGACAGCTAAATTCACCCCTCCACTTT
NA	NA	TRBV7-9	TRBJ2-7	12	CASSVMGYEQYF	TGTGCCAGCAGTGTAATGGGCTACGAGCAGTACTTC
TRBD1	NA	TRBV5-1	TRBJ2-3	15	CASSWTGIITDTQYF	TGCGCCAGCAGCTGGACAGGGATTATCACAGATACGCAGTATTTT
NA	NA	TRBV5-4	TRBJ2-1	16	CASSLAAGVRNNEQFF	TGTGCCAGCAGCTTGGCCGCGGGTGTCCGAAACAATGAGCAGTTCTTC
TRBD1	NA	TRBV4-1	TRBJ1-4	17	CASSQVQSFRGPEKLFF	TGCGCCAGCAGCCAAGTTCAGTCCTTCAGGGGGCCGGAAAAACTGTTTTTT
NA	NA	TRBV4-3	TRBJ2-7	15	CASSQVAGPSYEQYF	TGCGCCAGCAGCCAAGTCGCGGGGCCCTCCTACGAGCAGTACTTC
NA	NA	TRBV6-5	TRBJ2-7	14	CATSTRTAGSEQYF	TGTGCCACCAGCACCCGGACAGCGGGTTCCGAGCAGTACTTC
TRBD1	NA	TRBV4-3	TRBJ2-3	15	CASSFDRGGADTQYF	TGCGCCAGCAGTTTCGACAGGGGCGGCGCAGATACGCAGTATTTT
TRBD2	NA	TRBV7-9	TRBJ2-2	15	CASSFSGPLTGELFF	TGTGCCAGCAGCTTTAGCGGGCCACTCACCGGGGAGCTGTTTTTT
TRBD2	NA	TRBV6-2/TRBV6-3	TRBJ2-1	13	CASSYGTSNEQFF	TGTGCCAGCAGTTACGGGACTAGCAATGAGCAGTTCTTC